The source of this T cell receptor beta chain is a study of blood T cells in healthy people across ages. Whole-study findings and limits: Observed TCR beta diversity per million T cells went down as age went up. This fall followed a roughly linear course with age.

There are 15 residues in the CDR3. The junction had 5 bases not matched to a gene; V was cut back by 6 bases and J by 5 bases. Germline CDR1 is MNHEY and CDR2 is SVGEGT. The sample providers were healthy Caucasian people from Russia, aged about 6 to 90. Remarks on this clonotype: Its target is not known.

Primed by a sample-barcoded 5' primer and a J-beta primer mix, a second PCR proceeded for roughly 7 to 12 cycles. Unique molecular identifiers of 12 random nucleotides labeled each cDNA. TCRdb analysed the 5' RACE reads with MiXCR anew, one entry per CDR3 protein. The sample records about 1,000,000 distinct CDR3 sequences, under 45% being singletons. Input material: blood. J is TRBJ2-1 and V is TRBV6-2 or TRBV6-3; 12 nucleotides match TRBD2. This receptor was identified in an older woman in good health. The chain's CDR3 is CASRASGRANNEQFF. The CDR3 coding sequence is TGTGCCAGCAGAGCTAGCGGGAGGGCAAACAATGAGCAGTTCTTC.